This T cell receptor beta chain is drawn from a study of shared clonotypes between healthy human individuals. Study-wide points: Relative to clonotypes present in all four donors, those not shared had lower generation probabilities.

It was CD45RO-negative cells, positively selected for CCR7, that made up naive CD8 cells, with terminally differentiated effector memory CD45RA+ cells excluded. CDR1 and CDR2 from the germline V gene are SGDLS and YYNGEE. The CDR3 runs 13 residues. Trimming left V 0 bases short and J 5 bases short, with 7 bases between. TCRdb's copy holds only in-frame clones and misses some; the assay was immunoSEQ multiplex PCR. The profile shows about 2.1 million clones, 93% of them singletons. A word on this clone: Its antigen is not known. Other DNA sequences in the sample encode the same CDR3.

The sequenced sample consisted of naive CD8+ T cells from PBMCs. This receptor was taken from a man between 18 and 29 years old in good health. Some clones in this sample may be carry-over from other donors' samples. This chain joins TRBV9 and TRBJ2-3; possibly TRBD1 for D (5 bases). Written as DNA, the CDR3 is TGTGCCAGCAGCGTAGGGGGCGAAGATACGCAGTATTTT. It translates to CASSVGGEDTQYF. Full variable domain (remainder filled in from reference TRBV9 and TRBJ2-3): DSGVTQTPKHLITATGQRVTLRCSPRSGDLSVYWYQQSLDQGLQFLIQYYNGEERAKGNILERFSAQQFPDLHSELNLSSLELGDSALYFCASSVGGEDTQYFGPGTRLTVL.